The rows below give T cell receptor beta chains drawn from one sample of a study of human T cells and chemical hapten exposure. MiXCR, run by TCRdb on the RACE reads, gives a single entry per CDR3 protein. The table lists around 300,000 distinct CDR3 sequences, around 7% of them singletons. Sequencing used whole blood, obtained in connection with sensitization to the hapten diphenylcyclopropenone (DPC). All receptors come from a woman between 18 and 29 years old with alopecia areata. Some clones in this sample may be carry-over from other donors' samples. CDR3s include the opening cysteine and the closing phenylalanine or tryptophan. D genes are given only for firm matches. Size values are once, few and many counts, or a class for expanded clones, and some rows have none.

clone_size,j_call,d_call,v_call,cdr3_nt,cdr3_aa
.,TRBJ2-3,.,TRBV24-1,TGTGCCACCAGTGATCCGACCGGAGATACGCAGTATTTT,CATSDPTGDTQYF
many,TRBJ2-1,TRBD2,TRBV29-1,TGCAGCGTTGAACCTACCGGACTAGCGGGGGTGGATGAGCAGTTCTTC,CSVEPTGLAGVDEQFF
.,TRBJ1-2,.,TRBV7-9,TGTGCCAGCAGCGGTCCCTCTAACTATGGCTACACCTTC,CASSGPSNYGYTF
.,TRBJ1-5,.,TRBV6-2/TRBV6-3,TGTGCCAGCAGCCCGTACTGGAGTGCAGGGGCGGATCAGCCCCAGCATTTT,CASSPYWSAGADQPQHF
many,TRBJ2-7,TRBD1,TRBV27,TGTGCCAGCAGTCGTACAGGGGGCGCTTTCTACGAGCAGTACTTC,CASSRTGGAFYEQYF
many,TRBJ2-7,.,TRBV9,TGTGCCAGCAGCGTAGGAGGGGAGTCCTACGAGCAGTACTTC,CASSVGGESYEQYF
few,TRBJ2-6,.,TRBV12-3/TRBV12-4,TGTGCCAGCAGTTTCTCAGGGGCACTGAACTCTGGGGCCAACGTCCTGACTTTC,CASSFSGALNSGANVLTF
.,TRBJ2-1,.,TRBV6-4,TGTGCCAGCAGTGATGGGGGAGGATTCAGCGATGAGCAGTTCTTC,CASSDGGGFSDEQFF
many,TRBJ1-2,.,TRBV20-1,TGCAGTGCTTGGATAGGGTATGGCTACACCTTC,CSAWIGYGYTF
.,TRBJ1-4,TRBD1,TRBV10-3,TGTGCCATCAGTGACCAGGGACAGCTGATTTCTCTGTTTTTT,CAISDQGQLISLFF
few,TRBJ2-3,TRBD1,TRBV28,TGTGCCAGCAGCCGGGGACAGGGAGGAACAGATACGCAGTATTTT,CASSRGQGGTDTQYF
few,TRBJ1-4,.,TRBV13,TGTGCCAGCAGCCAGGGATTTATCGGTGAAAAACTGTTTTTT,CASSQGFIGEKLFF
few,TRBJ1-2,.,TRBV6-6,TGTGCCAGCAGTAAGGGGCGGGAGAACTATGGCTACACCTTC,CASSKGRENYGYTF
few,TRBJ2-3,TRBD1,TRBV5-1,TGCGCCAGCAGCTTGCCCACGACAGGGGCCACAGATACGCAGTATTTT,CASSLPTTGATDTQYF
.,TRBJ1-6,.,TRBV6-6,TGTGCCAGCACCAGTACTCCCTCGCCCTCACCCCTCCACTTT,CASTSTPSPSPLHF
many,TRBJ1-1,.,TRBV14,TGTGCCAGCAGCCAAGCCATTGCTGAAGCTTTCTTT,CASSQAIAEAFF
few,TRBJ2-3,.,TRBV7-2,TGTGCCAGCAGCCCCGCGGGTCCTAGCACAGATACGCAGTATTTT,CASSPAGPSTDTQYF
few,TRBJ2-1,TRBD1,TRBV12-3/TRBV12-4,TGTGCCAGCAGTTTGCAGGGGGTCCTATACAATGAGCAGTTCTTC,CASSLQGVLYNEQFF
few,TRBJ2-3,TRBD2,TRBV11-2,TGTGCCAGCAGCTTAGAACCTAGGGCCACGGGGGGTAGCACAGATACGCAGTATTTT,CASSLEPRATGGSTDTQYF
many,TRBJ1-5,.,TRBV13,TGTGCCAGCAGCACGACTCGGGATAGCAATCAGCCCCAGCATTTT,CASSTTRDSNQPQHF